These 9 T cell receptor gamma chains were sequenced from one sample in a study of γδ T cells in repeated Plasmodium falciparum infection. Flow sorting of PBMC yielded separate Vgamma9/Vdelta2+ and Vdelta2-negative gammadelta T cell populations for bulk repertoire analysis. TCRdb repeated clone calling on the multiplex PCR reads with CATT. The profile shows about 15,000 gamma-chain clones, roughly 1.5% of them singletons. The specimen was gamma-delta T cells from blood. The receptors here all came from a pool of human donors (malaria-infected and uninfected, not separated).

In this sample, this clone turned up a few times. TCRdb pairs this DNA with a much larger clone's protein that differs at residue 15, likely a read error; the protein shown was translated from the DNA. J is TRGJP1 and V is TRGV9. No J gene is reported in TCRdb; it was inferred here by comparing the DNA with germline. The CDR3 runs to 16 residues. V was pared by 3 bases and J by 15 bases, with 22 bases of the junction left unmatched. The germline CDR1 and CDR2 sequences are GITISATS and ISYDGTV (reference sequence). The CDR3 loop reads CALWELRELGKKIKIF. DNA for the CDR3: TGTGCCTTGTGGGAGCTCCGGGAGTTGGGCAAAAAAATCAAGATATTT.

This clone was seen ten or more times. The protein TCRdb gives is from a much larger clone and does not agree with this DNA's translation at residue 3, likely a read error; the protein shown here comes from the DNA. The rearrangement joins TRGV9 to TRGJ1 or TRGJ2. The J gene, absent from TCRdb, was called here by matching the DNA to germline. Germline loops: CDR1 GITISATS, CDR2 ISYDGTV (reference sequence). CDR3 size: 14 residues. The CDR3 region has the DNA TGTGCCTCGTGGGAGGTGCGTCGTTATTATAAGAAACTCTTT. This gives the protein CASWEVRRYYKKLF.

In its sample, this clone was seen many times. V and J are TRGV5 and TRGJ1 or TRGJ2. Germline loops: CDR1 VINAFY, CDR2 YDVSNSKD. The CDR3 totals 15 residues. V trimming: 1 base; J trimming: 0 bases; junction bases outside the gene matches: 6. CDR3 amino acids: CATWDSRSNYYKKLF. CDR3 DNA: TGTGCCACCTGGGACAGCCGATCGAATTATTATAAGAAACTCTTT.

This clone was recorded many times. The protein TCRdb gives is from a much larger clone and does not agree with this DNA's translation at residue 17, likely a read error; the protein shown here comes from the DNA. Here the V gene is TRGV9, but the J gene went uncalled. CDR1 GITISATS and CDR2 ISYDGTV come from the germline V gene (reference sequence). The CDR3 length is 19 residues. The CDR3 loop reads CALWEGTKLQELGKKIEVF. The CDR3 bases are TGTGCCTTGTGGGAGGGAACCAAATTACAAGAGTTGGGCAAAAAAATCGAGGTATTT.

This clone appeared many times. CDR3 in DNA: TGTGCCTTGTGGGAGAAGCGGAAGAAACTCTTT. It specifies CALWEKRKKLF. The chain couples TRGV9 to TRGJ1 or TRGJ2. Germline V lookup: CDR1 GITISATS, CDR2 ISYDGTV (reference sequence). The CDR3 covers 11 residues. J was trimmed by 10 bases and V by 3 bases; bases with no gene match: 6.

Of note for this clone: A read error is likely here: a far larger clone is one base away. The identical CDR3 is also encoded by other nucleotide sequences in the sample. This chain uses TRGV4 with TRGJ1 or TRGJ2. CDR1 and CDR2 (germline): EGSTGY, YDSYTSSV. The CDR3 has 13 residues. The CDR3 DNA follows: TGTGCCACCTGGGATTCTGTCCATTATAAGAAGCTCTTT. This gives the protein CATWDSVHYKKLF.

The sample holds a few counts of this clone. Only one base separates this from a far larger clonotype, so it likely reflects a read error. Other DNA sequences of this sample code for an identical CDR3. The chain employs TRGV9 and TRGJ1 or TRGJ2. No J gene is reported in TCRdb; it was inferred here by comparing the DNA with germline. The CDR3 runs 12 residues. Germline V gives CDR1 GITISATS, CDR2 ISYDGTV (reference sequence). In nucleotides, the CDR3 is TGCGCCTTGTGGGAGGTGCTGCGTAAGAAACTCTTT. Protein product: CALWEVLRKKLF.

In regard to this clone: This likely traces to a read error, being one base from a far larger clone. Other nucleotide sequences from this sample produce the same CDR3. The rearrangement links TRGV9 to TRGJP. The J gene is absent in TCRdb and was assigned here via DNA matching to germline. Germline V CDR1 and CDR2: GITISATS, ISYDGTV (reference sequence). The CDR3 loop spans 19 amino acids. The trim removed 2 bases at V and 4 bases at J, leaving 11 bases unmatched. The chain's CDR3 is CALWEGTKLQELGKKIKVF. Here the CDR3 DNA reads TGTGCCTTGTGGGAGGGAACCAAGTTACAAGAGTTGGGCAAAAAAATCAAGGTATTT.

In its sample, this clone was seen a few times. The TCRdb protein, from a much larger clone, departs from this DNA's translation at residue 5, likely by read error; the protein shown derives from the DNA. The chain recombines TRGV9 with TRGJ1 or TRGJ2. The germline CDR1 and CDR2 sequences are GITISATS and ISYDGTV (reference sequence). The ends lost 6 bases at V and 7 bases at J; junction bases unmatched: 9. The CDR3 is made up of 12 amino acids. CDR3 sequence: CALWSNRYKKLF. In DNA, the CDR3 is TGTGCCTTGTGGTCCAACCGATATAAGAAACTCTTT.